The rows below give T cell receptor beta chains drawn from one sample of a study of beta chain features in type 1 diabetes. TCRdb keeps only in-frame clones here, not all; method: immunoSEQ multiplex PCR. The sample lists under 50,000 clones; roughly half were seen once. The sequenced sample consisted of Tregs from blood. Source of these receptors: a woman aged 18-35 years in good health. CDR3s include the opening cysteine and the closing phenylalanine or tryptophan. The order of the fields is V gene, J gene, D gene, clone size, CDR3 DNA, CDR3 protein. D genes are given only for firm matches. Size is stated for part of the rows, as once, few or many counts, or as a class when the clone is expanded.

>TRBV28|TRBJ1-2|.|.
TGTGCCAGCACCCCCGAGCTCCCGAACCAGCGGGGCTATGGCTACACCTTC
CASTPELPNQRGYGYTF
>TRBV7-8|TRBJ2-1|TRBD2|.
TGTGCCAGCAGCCTTAGCGGGAATACCTACAATGAGCAGTTCTTC
CASSLSGNTYNEQFF
>TRBV7-9|TRBJ2-3|TRBD2|.
TGTGCCAGCGAACCTAGCGGGAACCTAATCACAGATACGCAGTATTTT
CASEPSGNLITDTQYF
>TRBV5-1|TRBJ2-7|TRBD2|.
TGCGCCAGCAGCTTGGGGGGCGGGAGGGTAATTTCCTACGAGCAGTACTTC
CASSLGGGRVISYEQYF
>TRBV6-1|TRBJ2-5|TRBD2|.
TGTGCCAGCAGTGAATGGGGACTAGCGGGAGGAGAGACCCAGTACTTC
CASSEWGLAGGETQYF
>TRBV18|TRBJ2-3|.|large
TGTGCCAGCTCACCACCGGCCGTACAAGATACGCAGTATTTT
CASSPPAVQDTQYF
>TRBV7-2|TRBJ2-3|TRBD1|.
TGTGCCAGCAGCTCGACAGGGAGAGGCACAGATACGCAGTATTTT
CASSSTGRGTDTQYF
>TRBV7-2|TRBJ2-7|TRBD2|.
TGTGCCAGCAGCGAAGGACTAGCGGAGGGCTACGAGCAGTACTTC
CASSEGLAEGYEQYF
>TRBV18|TRBJ2-3|.|.
TGTGCCAGCTCACCACCGTACGGGACCGGAGGGAGCACAGATACGCAGTATTTT
CASSPPYGTGGSTDTQYF
>TRBV5-6|TRBJ2-1|TRBD2|few
TGTGCCAGCAGCATAGCGGGAAACAATGAGCAGTTCTTC
CASSIAGNNEQFF
>TRBV2|TRBJ1-5|TRBD1|few
TGTGCCAGCAATCCGGGACAGGGGGCCGGGCAGCCCCAGCATTTT
CASNPGQGAGQPQHF
>TRBV6-6|TRBJ2-5|TRBD1|.
TGTGCCAGCTCCCTCGCCGGGACAGGGCGGGAGCAGTACTTC
CASSLAGTGREQYF
>TRBV4-1|TRBJ2-7|TRBD2|few
TGCGCCAGCAGCCAAGCCGCTAGCGGGAGTTCCTACGAGCAGTACTTC
CASSQAASGSSYEQYF
>TRBV7-9|TRBJ2-5|.|.
TGTGCCAGCAGCTTACCGTACCAAGAGACCCAGTACTTC
CASSLPYQETQYF
>TRBV2|TRBJ1-1|TRBD1|.
TGTGCCAGCATTCGGGACAGGGTGAACACTGAAGCTTTCTTT
CASIRDRVNTEAFF
>TRBV23-1|TRBJ1-3|TRBD1|.
TGCGCCAGCCCAAGGGCCGGGACAGGGAAATCCTGCTCTGGAAACACCATATATTTT
CASPRAGTGKSCSGNTIYF